This entry concerns a single T cell receptor beta chain. Its antigen has not been determined. The sample holds no much larger clone one base away, and base qualities are not on file. The sample's time point label is to be understood as: pretreatment peripheral blood. The cohort included about 30 patients with locally advanced or metastatic urothelial carcinoma who were treated at Memorial Sloan Kettering on a trial protocol. Peripheral blood mononuclear cells were collected pretreatment and during treatment, with between 1 and 8 total time points per patient. The Qiagen DNeasy Blood extraction kit was used to purify genomic DNA from total PBMCs and from tumor samples. Collected pretreatment and during treatment, PBMCs were isolated and stored as previously described. Reading the germline V gene gives CDR1 ENHRY and CDR2 SYGVKD. Trimming at the junction amounts to 6 bases on V and 0 bases on J, and the germline ends lie 12 bases apart. From the cysteine up to the phenylalanine, the CDR3 has a length of 15 residues. Just the 45-base CDR3 DNA is kept, in frame starting at base 1.

The sample belongs to a study of PD-L1 blockade in urothelial cancer (dated by TCRdb to about 2017). Some background on the complete study: Therapy was started in the mid-2010s for all patients, and atezolizumab 1,200 mg was administered intravenously every 3 weeks. About 90% of the 29 patients were identified as males with urothelial cancer of bladder origin, and a prior smoking history was reported by 18 of 29 patients. An ECOG performance status of 0 or 1 was recorded for the patients, and 0 to 3 prior chemotherapy regimens had been received by the patients. Blood samples were analyzed 3 weeks after the start of treatment (second dose) and 6 weeks after the start of treatment. Blood samples gave median yields of around 140,000 T cells and 83,000 or so unique TCRs, along with a median clonality of 0.080. The study was an exploratory multi-omic analysis of somatic, immune and clinical correlates of response to PD-L1 blockade with atezolizumab in urothelial cancer. Pretreatment tumor samples, along with matched peripheral blood serially collected before and after atezolizumab treatment, were subjected to TCR sequencing. Durable clinical benefit was defined as progression-free survival longer than 6 months, and TCR features were also tested against progression-free and overall survival. Whole exome sequencing and RNA sequencing of pretreatment tumors were performed alongside TCR sequencing in the same patients. Durable clinical benefit was achieved by nine patients and was not achieved by 20 patients. Around 29 patients had pretreatment blood TCR-seq, roughly 24 had at least one posttreatment blood collection, and roughly 24 had tumor TCR-seq. On the study overall, not on this receptor specifically: Greater expansion of tumor-associated TCR clones in peripheral blood 3 weeks after the start of treatment was observed in patients with durable benefit (n of about 22, p = 0.022). A pretreatment peripheral blood TCR clonality below the median was linked to improved progression-free and overall survival. Small sample size (n ≈ 29) and many exploratory analyses mean the results are intended to be hypothesis-generating.

Synthetic TCR analog templates were spiked into each PCR so that absolute template abundance could be estimated from read counts. Using the immunoSEQ assay, TCRbeta CDR3 regions were amplified from genomic DNA with bias-controlled V and J gene primers. Rearranged TCRbeta segments were sequenced at approximately 20X coverage. In the paper's pipeline: Sequencing errors were corrected by clustering, and CDR3s were annotated against IMGT so that V, D and J genes could be assigned. Downstream analyses used only productive TCRbeta rearrangements and left out out-of-frame or stop-codon sequences. Clonality was calculated as one minus the Shannon entropy normalized by the log of the number of unique productive sequences. Fisher's exact test with Benjamini-Hochberg correction, using a cutoff of adjusted p below 0.01, was how clones that differed between time points or between blood and tumor were identified. What TCRdb holds here is the immuneACCESS table cut down to in-frame rearrangements. Part of the clones is not present; checked against another copy, under half of the missing clones reflect an unresolved V gene, and the others are unexplained. V and J calls and clone size are copied from that table; D and trimming were computed from the DNA. The sample includes about 87,000 clones, with around 84% observed a single time. The ten largest clones capture approximately 2.1% of the sample.

The receptor was isolated from a man aged 60 to 69 with urothelial cancer. The V gene is TRBV10-3 and the J gene is TRBJ2-1; perhaps TRBD2 is the D gene, with 6 bases matching. The sequenced sample was PBMCs, obtained around atezolizumab (anti-PD-L1) treatment. The CDR3 protein sequence reads: CAIRPSASSYNEQFF. In nucleotide form, the sequence is TGTGCCATCAGACCTAGCGCCAGCTCCTACAATGAGCAGTTCTTC.